This T cell receptor (beta chain) was found in a study of blood T cells in healthy people across ages. Study summary: About one barcoded beta molecule was captured per two T cells (by template switching). The study's findings and limits: Donor CMV infection status was unknown, possibly confounding age-related changes in expanded clonotypes. Significant beta diversity loss was already apparent by age approximately 40, declining roughly linearly.

V gave up 1 base and J gave up 1 base, with 11 bases separating them. This CDR3 has 16 amino acids. The germline CDR1 and CDR2 sequences are KGHDR and SFDVKD. Next came a second PCR, run for 7 to 11 cycles, which used a sample-barcoded 5' primer along with a J-beta primer mix. Each cDNA was tagged by a template-switch adaptor containing 12 random nucleotides. TCRdb redid the calling of the 5' RACE reads with MiXCR, one entry per CDR3 protein. This sample yields about 1.8 million distinct CDR3 sequences, of which 49% are seen a single time; around 2.1% belongs to the top ten. This clonotype was detected only once. No antigen is known for it.

The receptor was isolated from a woman in her thirties or forties in good health. This chain joins TRBV24-1 and TRBJ2-3; perhaps D is TRBD1 or TRBD2 (5 bases each). The sequenced material came from blood. CDR3 residues: CATSDFGAFRTDTQYF. The CDR3 DNA follows: TGTGCCACCAGTGATTTCGGGGCTTTTCGCACAGATACGCAGTATTTT.